The 17 T cell receptor beta chains below all came from one sample that was sequenced in a study of Graves' ophthalmopathy and Graves' hyperthyroidism. The study amplified TCR beta CDR3 regions using RNA transcripts. The workflow started with a first-round RT-PCR run with HTBI primers and then moved on to a second-round multiplex PCR. One entry per CDR3 protein, called by TCRdb with MiXCR from the multiplex PCR reads. This sample carries around 590,000 distinct CDR3 sequences, under 45% of them seen once, and the ten largest clones take about 4%. The sequenced sample consisted of peripheral blood or thyroid tissue (not recorded which). The receptor set was obtained from an adult man with Graves' hyperthyroidism.

Comment on this clonotype: At one boundary the junction diverges from the germline segment, which might be a read error. V usage is TRBV12-3 or TRBV12-4 and J usage is TRBJ2-5; the match to TRBD1 covers 10 bases. The CDR3 extends over 15 amino acids. The CDR3 loop is CASSFLGRDRGSVDF. Written as DNA, the CDR3 is TGTGCCAGCAGTTTTCTGGGGAGGGACAGGGGCTCCGTGGACTTC.

Notes on this clonotype: A much larger clone lies a single base off, so this may be a read error. The V gene is TRBV25-1, the J gene TRBJ2-2; the D is unclear. Looked up from germline, CDR1 is MGHDK and CDR2 is SYGVNS. This CDR3 is 13 amino acids long. V was cut by 3 bases and J by 7 bases, with 9 bases left in between. The CDR3 loop is CASSDLRGGELFF. The CDR3 DNA is TGTGCCAGCAGTGATTTAAGAGGCGGGGAGCTGTTTTTT.

This clonotype was recorded only once. The chain employs TRBV25-1 and TRBJ2-5; possibly TRBD2 for D (6 bases). The closer fit of TRBJ2-1 to the DNA end suggests the J call may be wrong. Germline V gene sequence: CDR1 MGHDK, CDR2 SYGVNS. The CDR3 has 13 amino acids. The CDR3 region has the DNA TGTGCCAGCAGTTACTTCGGGGGTTTTGAGCAGTTCTTC. Its translation: CASSYFGGFEQFF.

For this clonotype: This sequence may be a read error, since a much larger clone differs from it by one base. The chain uses TRBV12-3 or TRBV12-4 and TRBJ1-1, with D perhaps TRBD1 (6 bases). The CDR3 sequence is 13 residues long. CDR3 in DNA: TGTGCCAGCAGTGACTCAGGGGACACTGAAGCTCTCTTT. Translated, it gives CASSDSGDTEALF.

As concerns this clonotype: A much larger clone lies one base from this, so it may be a read error. This sequence joins TRBV19 and TRBJ2-5; 11 nucleotides agree with TRBD1. The germline V gene has CDR1 LNHDA and CDR2 SQIVND (reference sequence). This CDR3 contains 13 residues. The DNA for the CDR3 is TGTGCCAGCAGCGGGACAGGGGGAGAGACCCAGTGCTTC. Translated, it gives CASSGTGGETQCF.

This clonotype turned up a few times. This chain connects TRBV29-1 to TRBJ2-5, with 11 positions matching TRBD2. Germline loops: CDR1 SQVTM, CDR2 ANQGSEA. The CDR3 has 14 residues. Trimming at V came to 5 bases and at J to 2 bases, leaving 4 bases not matched to a gene. CDR3 region: CSVRGTSGQETQYF. For the CDR3, the DNA is TGCAGCGTTCGAGGGACTAGCGGACAAGAGACCCAGTACTTC. The full variable domain, completed using reference TRBV29-1 and TRBJ2-5, is SAVISQKPSRDICQRGTSLTIQCQVDSQVTMMFWYRQQPGQSLTLIATANQGSEATYESGFVIDKFPISRPNLTFSTLTVSNMSPEDSSIYLCSVRGTSGQETQYFGPGTRLLVL.

This clonotype was detected many times. The chain is built from TRBV20-1 and TRBJ1-4; 8 bases align to TRBD1. The junction had 3 bases not matched to a gene; V was cut back by 4 bases and J by 5 bases. Germline V gene lookup returns CDR1 DFQATT and CDR2 SNEGSKA (reference sequence). CDR3 length: 13 amino acids. Here the CDR3 reads CSAMDRANEKLFF. The CDR3, as DNA: TGCAGTGCTATGGACAGGGCCAATGAAAAACTGTTTTTT.

The sample holds many counts of this clonotype. CDR3 in amino acids: CASSSANYEQYF. The CDR3 DNA is TGTGCCAGCAGCTCTGCTAACTACGAGCAGTACTTC. The chain recombines TRBV5-4 with TRBJ2-7; D remains ambiguous. The V gene's germline CDR1 is SGHNT and CDR2 YYREEE (reference sequence). The CDR3 is made up of 12 amino acids. The germline V and J ends were trimmed by 3 bases and 3 bases, with 7 bases remaining between them.

The V call is TRBV7-2, the J call TRBJ2-5, with a possible D match to TRBD2 (7 bases). Germline V gene lookup returns CDR1 SGHTA and CDR2 FQGNSA. This CDR3 is 14 amino acids long. Trimming stripped 1 base from V and 6 bases from J, with 12 bases between. CDR3 coding DNA: TGTGCCAGCAGCTTAGAGGGGGGGGCGAAGACCCAGTACTTC. Encoded protein: CASSLEGGAKTQYF.

This clonotype was detected a few times. V is TRBV30 and J is TRBJ1-3, with a weak D call TRBD1 (5 bases). This CDR3 is 14 amino acids long. V dropped 5 bases and J dropped 4 bases, with 15 bases sitting between them. Germline V CDR1 and CDR2: GTSNPN, SVGIG (reference sequence). The CDR3 region is CAWCQGSFGNTIYF. CDR3 DNA: TGTGCCTGGTGTCAGGGTTCTTTCGGAAACACCATATATTTT.

To note about this clonotype: A much larger clone differs from this one at a single base, so this may be a read error. This chain uses TRBV11-1 with TRBJ2-5; 7 bases align to TRBD2. Germline V CDR1 and CDR2: SGHAT, FQDESV (reference sequence). V was clipped by 5 bases and J by 4 bases; unmatched bases: 7. This CDR3 is built from 14 residues. The chain's CDR3 is CASSPAPGGETQYF. CDR3 in DNA: TGTGCCAGCAGCCCTGCCCCGGGGGGAGAGACCCAGTACTTC.

The rearrangement joins TRBV7-2 to TRBJ1-2; D might be TRBD1 (5 bases). V gave up 8 bases and J gave up 7 bases, with 17 bases separating them. In germline, CDR1 is SGHTA, CDR2 FQGNSA. The CDR3 is 13 amino acids. The CDR3 bases are TGTGCCAGCGGCCGGGGGGAAGGCTGTGGCTACACCTTC. Translation: CASGRGEGCGYTF.

This clonotype has more than one count but fewer than ten. J is TRBJ1-5 and V is TRBV7-2; 9 bases line up with TRBD1. The CDR3 has 16 amino acids. Germline assignment: CDR1 SGHTA and CDR2 FQGNSA. J gave up 1 base and V 5 bases, and 6 bases lay outside the gene matches. This chain's CDR3 is CASSQQQGASNQPQHF. The CDR3 coding sequence is TGTGCCAGCAGCCAACAACAGGGGGCAAGCAATCAGCCCCAGCATTTT.

This clonotype was picked up many times. This rearrangement joins TRBV7-2 to TRBJ2-2; the match to TRBD1 covers 7 bases. The CDR3 covers 15 residues. The trim removed 5 bases at V and 3 bases at J, leaving 6 bases unmatched. Germline CDR1 reads SGHTA; CDR2 reads FQGNSA. Written as DNA, the CDR3 is TGTGCCAGCAGCCTCGACAGGGCCGACACCGGGGAGCTGTTTTTT. Protein sequence: CASSLDRADTGELFF.

This clonotype was counted at least ten times. The V call is TRBV29-1, the J call TRBJ2-7; D possibly corresponds to TRBD2 (5 bases). This CDR3 is 14 amino acids long. The ends were cut back, 6 bases at V and 2 bases at J, with 17 bases in the middle. Germline V gives CDR1 SQVTM, CDR2 ANQGSEA. The CDR3 DNA follows: TGCAGCGTCCAGACTAAAGACACACCCTACGAGCAGTACTTC. Its translation is CSVQTKDTPYEQYF.

This clonotype was recorded many times. The CDR3 region has the DNA TGCAGTGCTAGAAATACTGTAGGGTACGAGCAGTACTTC. It translates to CSARNTVGYEQYF. The chain joins TRBV20-1 to TRBJ2-7; D ambiguous. Germline V gives CDR1 DFQATT, CDR2 SNEGSKA (reference sequence). V shed 2 bases and J shed 4 bases, with 12 bases lying between them. The CDR3 has 13 residues.

A note on this clonotype: One base away lies a much larger clone, so this may be a sequencing read error. The rearrangement links TRBV20-1 to TRBJ2-2; D might be TRBD1 (6 bases). CDR1 and CDR2 from the germline V gene are DFQATT and SNEGSKA (reference sequence). The ends were cut back, 1 base at V and 0 bases at J, with 9 bases in the middle. CDR3 size: 15 residues. This CDR3 reads CSARGGGSNTGELFF. The CDR3 bases are TGCAGTGCTAGAGGAGGGGGATCGAACACCGGGGAGCTGTTTTTT.